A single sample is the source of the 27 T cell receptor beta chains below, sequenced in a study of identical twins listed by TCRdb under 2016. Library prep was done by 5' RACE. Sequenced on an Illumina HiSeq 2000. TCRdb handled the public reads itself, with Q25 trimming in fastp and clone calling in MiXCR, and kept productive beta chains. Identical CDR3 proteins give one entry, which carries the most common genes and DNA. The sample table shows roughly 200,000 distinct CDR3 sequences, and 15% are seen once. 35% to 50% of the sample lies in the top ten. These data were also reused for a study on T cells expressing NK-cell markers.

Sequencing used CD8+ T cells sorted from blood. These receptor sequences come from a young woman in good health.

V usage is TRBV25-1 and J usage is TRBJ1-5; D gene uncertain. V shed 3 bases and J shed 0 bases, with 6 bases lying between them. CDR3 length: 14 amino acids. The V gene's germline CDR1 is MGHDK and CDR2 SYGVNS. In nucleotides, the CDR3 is TGTGCCAGCAGTGACCATAATAGCAATCAGCCCCAGCATTTT. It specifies CASSDHNSNQPQHF.

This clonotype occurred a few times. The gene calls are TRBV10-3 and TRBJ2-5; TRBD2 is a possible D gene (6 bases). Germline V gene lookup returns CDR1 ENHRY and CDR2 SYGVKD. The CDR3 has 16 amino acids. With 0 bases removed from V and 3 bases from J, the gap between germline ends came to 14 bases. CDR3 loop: CAISESITGEKETQYF. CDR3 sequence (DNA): TGTGCCATCAGTGAGTCGATAACGGGGGAAAAAGAGACCCAGTACTTC.

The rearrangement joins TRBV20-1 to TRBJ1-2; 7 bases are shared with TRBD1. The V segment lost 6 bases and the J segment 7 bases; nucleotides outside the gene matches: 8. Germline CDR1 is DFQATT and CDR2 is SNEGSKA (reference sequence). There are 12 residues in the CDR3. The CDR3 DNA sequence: TGCAGTGCGGAGACAGGGTGGGGTGGCTACACCTTC. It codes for CSAETGWGGYTF.

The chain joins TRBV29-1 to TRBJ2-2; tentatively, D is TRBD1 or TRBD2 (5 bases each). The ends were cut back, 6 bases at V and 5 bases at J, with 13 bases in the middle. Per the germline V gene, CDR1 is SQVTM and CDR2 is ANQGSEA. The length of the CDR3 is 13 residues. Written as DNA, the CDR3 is TGCAGCGTACCGGGGCCCCGGACCGGGGAGCTGTTTTTT. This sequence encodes CSVPGPRTGELFF.

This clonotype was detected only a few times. The CDR3 DNA reads as TGTGCCAGCAGCCACTTGGGACAATACATTCAGTACTTC. Translating it yields CASSHLGQYIQYF. The chain links TRBV7-9 to TRBJ2-4; D may be TRBD1 (6 bases). CDR1 SEHNR and CDR2 FQNEAQ come from the germline V gene (reference sequence). The ends were cut back, 5 bases at V and 8 bases at J, with 13 bases in the middle. The CDR3 is made up of 13 amino acids.

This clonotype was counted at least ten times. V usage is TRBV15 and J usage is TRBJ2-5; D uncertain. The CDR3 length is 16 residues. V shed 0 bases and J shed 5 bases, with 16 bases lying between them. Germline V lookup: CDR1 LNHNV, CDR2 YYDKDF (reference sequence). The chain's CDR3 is CATSRDFYGDGETQYF. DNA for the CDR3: TGTGCCACCAGCAGAGATTTTTATGGCGACGGGGAGACCCAGTACTTC.

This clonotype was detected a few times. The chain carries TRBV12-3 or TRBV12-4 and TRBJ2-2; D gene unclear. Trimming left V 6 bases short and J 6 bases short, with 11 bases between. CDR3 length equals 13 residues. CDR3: CASSPLVAGELFF. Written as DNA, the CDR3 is TGTGCCAGCAGCCCCTTGGTGGCCGGGGAGCTGTTTTTT.

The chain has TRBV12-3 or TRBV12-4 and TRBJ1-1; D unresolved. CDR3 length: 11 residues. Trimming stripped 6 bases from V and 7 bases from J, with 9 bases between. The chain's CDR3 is CASRGSLEAFF. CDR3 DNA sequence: TGTGCCAGCAGGGGGTCTCTTGAAGCTTTCTTT.

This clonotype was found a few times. This chain's CDR3 is CSASMVIGYTF. The CDR3, as DNA: TGCAGTGCTAGTATGGTAATTGGCTACACCTTC. The chain links TRBV20-1 to TRBJ1-2, with no clear D. Germline V gene data show CDR1 as DFQATT and CDR2 as SNEGSKA (reference sequence). This CDR3 is built from 11 residues. V lost 3 bases and J 7 bases, leaving 9 bases between the germline ends.

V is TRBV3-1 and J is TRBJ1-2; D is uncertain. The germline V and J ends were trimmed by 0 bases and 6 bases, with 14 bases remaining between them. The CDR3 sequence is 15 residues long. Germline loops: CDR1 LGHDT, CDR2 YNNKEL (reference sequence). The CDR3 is CASSQEGRLLNGYTF. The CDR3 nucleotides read TGTGCCAGCAGCCAAGAGGGGAGACTGTTAAATGGCTACACCTTC.

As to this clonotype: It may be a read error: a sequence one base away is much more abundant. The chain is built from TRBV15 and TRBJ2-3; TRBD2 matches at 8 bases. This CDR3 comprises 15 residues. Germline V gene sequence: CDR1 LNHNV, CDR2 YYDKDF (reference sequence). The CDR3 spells CATSSSRGGSDTPYF. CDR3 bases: TGTGCCACCAGCAGCTCTCGGGGGGGGTCAGATACGCCGTATTTT.

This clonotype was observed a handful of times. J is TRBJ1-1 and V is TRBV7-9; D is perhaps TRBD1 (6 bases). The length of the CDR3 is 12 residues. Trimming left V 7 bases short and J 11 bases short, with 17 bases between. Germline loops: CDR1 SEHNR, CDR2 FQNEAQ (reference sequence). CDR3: CASTPTAGGAFF. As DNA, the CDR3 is TGTGCCAGCACCCCTACGGCGGGGGGCGCTTTCTTT.

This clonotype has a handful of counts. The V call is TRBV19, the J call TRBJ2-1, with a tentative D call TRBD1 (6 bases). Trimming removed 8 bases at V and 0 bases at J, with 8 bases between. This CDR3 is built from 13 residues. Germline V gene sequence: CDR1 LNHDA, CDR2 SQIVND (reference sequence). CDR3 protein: CASADSSYNEQFF. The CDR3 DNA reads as TGTGCCAGTGCGGACAGCTCCTACAATGAGCAGTTCTTC.

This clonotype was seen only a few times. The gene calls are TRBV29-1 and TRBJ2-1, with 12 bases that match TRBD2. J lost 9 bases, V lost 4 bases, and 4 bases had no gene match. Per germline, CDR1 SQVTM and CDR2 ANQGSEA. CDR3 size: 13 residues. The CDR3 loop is CSVGLAGVGEQFF. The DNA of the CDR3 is TGCAGCGTTGGACTAGCGGGAGTGGGTGAGCAGTTCTTC.

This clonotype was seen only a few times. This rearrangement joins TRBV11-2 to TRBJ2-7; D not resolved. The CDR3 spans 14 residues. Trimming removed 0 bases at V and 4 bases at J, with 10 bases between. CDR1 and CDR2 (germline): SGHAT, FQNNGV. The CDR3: CASSLDLWGYEQYF. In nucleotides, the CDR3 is TGTGCCAGCAGCTTAGATCTCTGGGGTTACGAGCAGTACTTC.

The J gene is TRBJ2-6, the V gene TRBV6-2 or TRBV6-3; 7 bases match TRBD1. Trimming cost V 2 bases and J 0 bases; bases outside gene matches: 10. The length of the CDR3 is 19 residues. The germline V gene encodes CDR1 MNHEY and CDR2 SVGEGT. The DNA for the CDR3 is TGTGCCAGCAGTTACCGGGTCGGGACAGCGCGCTCTGGGGCCAACGTCCTGACTTTC. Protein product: CASSYRVGTARSGANVLTF.

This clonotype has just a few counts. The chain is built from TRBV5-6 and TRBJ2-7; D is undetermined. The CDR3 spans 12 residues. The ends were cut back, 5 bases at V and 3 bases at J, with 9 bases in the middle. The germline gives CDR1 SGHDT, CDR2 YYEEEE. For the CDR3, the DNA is TGTGCCAGCAGTTATGCGGTCTACGAGCAGTACTTC. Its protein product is CASSYAVYEQYF.

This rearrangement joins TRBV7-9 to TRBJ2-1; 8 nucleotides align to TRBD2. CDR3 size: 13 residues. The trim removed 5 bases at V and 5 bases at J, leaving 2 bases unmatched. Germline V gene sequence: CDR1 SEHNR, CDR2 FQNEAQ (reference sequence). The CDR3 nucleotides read TGTGCCAGCAGCGGTAGCGGGAACAATGAGCAGTTCTTC. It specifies CASSGSGNNEQFF.

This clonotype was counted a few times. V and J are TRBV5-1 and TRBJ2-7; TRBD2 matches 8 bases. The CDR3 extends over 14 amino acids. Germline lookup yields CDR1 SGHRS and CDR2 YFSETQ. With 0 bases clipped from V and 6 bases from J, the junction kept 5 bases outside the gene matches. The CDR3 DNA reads TGCGCCAGCAGCTTGGCCGGGGCGGGAGGCGAGCAGTACTTC. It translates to CASSLAGAGGEQYF. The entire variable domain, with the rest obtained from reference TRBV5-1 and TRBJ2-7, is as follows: KAGVTQTPRYLIKTRGQQVTLSCSPISGHRSVSWYQQTPGQGLQFLFEYFSETQRNKGNFPGRFSGRQFSNSRSEMNVSTLELGDSALYLCASSLAGAGGEQYFGPGTRLTVT.

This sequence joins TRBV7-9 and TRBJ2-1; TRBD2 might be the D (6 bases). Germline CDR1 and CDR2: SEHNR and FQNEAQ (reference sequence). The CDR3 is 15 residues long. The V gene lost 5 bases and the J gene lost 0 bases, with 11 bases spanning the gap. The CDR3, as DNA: TGTGCCAGCAGCACTAGCCAAAGCTCCTACAATGAGCAGTTCTTC. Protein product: CASSTSQSSYNEQFF. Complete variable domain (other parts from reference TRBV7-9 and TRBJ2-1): DTGVSQNPRHKITKRGQNVTFRCDPISEHNRLYWYRQTLGQGPEFLTYFQNEAQLEKSRLLSDRFSAERPKGSFSTLEIQRTEQGDSAMYLCASSTSQSSYNEQFFGPGTRLTVL.

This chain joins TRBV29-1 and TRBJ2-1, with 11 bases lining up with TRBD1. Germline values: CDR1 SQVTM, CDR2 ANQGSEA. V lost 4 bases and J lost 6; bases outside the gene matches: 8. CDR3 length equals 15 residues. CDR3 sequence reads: CSVGSDRGQGNEQFF. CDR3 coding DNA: TGCAGCGTTGGATCGGACAGGGGGCAGGGCAATGAGCAGTTCTTC.

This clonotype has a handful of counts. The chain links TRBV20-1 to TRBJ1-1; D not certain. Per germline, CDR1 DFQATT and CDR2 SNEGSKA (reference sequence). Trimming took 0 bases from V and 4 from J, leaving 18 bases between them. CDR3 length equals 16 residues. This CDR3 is CSARDALRGLRTEAFF. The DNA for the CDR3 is TGCAGTGCTAGAGACGCCCTAAGAGGATTGCGCACTGAAGCTTTCTTT.

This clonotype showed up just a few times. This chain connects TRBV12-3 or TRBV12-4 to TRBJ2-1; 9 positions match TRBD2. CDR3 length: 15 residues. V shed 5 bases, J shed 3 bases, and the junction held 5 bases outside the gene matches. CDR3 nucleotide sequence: TGTGCCAGCAGTGTTAGCGGGAGAGGCTACAATGAGCAGTTCTTC. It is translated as CASSVSGRGYNEQFF.

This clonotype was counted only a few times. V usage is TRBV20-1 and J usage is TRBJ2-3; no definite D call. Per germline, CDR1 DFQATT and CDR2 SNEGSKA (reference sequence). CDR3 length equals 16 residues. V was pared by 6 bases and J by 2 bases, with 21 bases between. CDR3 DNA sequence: TGCAGTGCCATGGACCTTCTCTTGAGTTCCACAGATACGCAGTATTTT. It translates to CSAMDLLLSSTDTQYF.

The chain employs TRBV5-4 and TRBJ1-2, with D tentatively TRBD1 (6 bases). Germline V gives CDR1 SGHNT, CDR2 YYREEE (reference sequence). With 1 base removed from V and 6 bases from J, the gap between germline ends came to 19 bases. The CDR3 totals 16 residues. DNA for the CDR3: TGTGCCAGCAGCTTGTGGGGGACACCCCCAAGGGATGGCTACACCTTC. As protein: CASSLWGTPPRDGYTF. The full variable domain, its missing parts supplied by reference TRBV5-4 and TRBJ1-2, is ETGVTQSPTHLIKTRGQQVTLRCSSQSGHNTVSWYQQALGQGPQFIFQYYREEENGRGNFPPRFSGLQFPNYSSELNVNALELDDSALYLCASSLWGTPPRDGYTFGSGTRLTVV.

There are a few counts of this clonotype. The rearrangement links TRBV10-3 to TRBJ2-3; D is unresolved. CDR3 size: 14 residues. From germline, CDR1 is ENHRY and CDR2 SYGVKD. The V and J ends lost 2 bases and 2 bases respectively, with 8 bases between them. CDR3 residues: CAISEAQITDTQYF. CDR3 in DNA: TGTGCCATCAGTGAGGCGCAGATCACAGATACGCAGTATTTT.

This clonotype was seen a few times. CDR3 DNA: TGCGCCAGCAGCCAAAGGACAGGAGGAACAGATACGCAGTATTTT. Protein sequence: CASSQRTGGTDTQYF. The chain combines TRBV4-1 with TRBJ2-3; TRBD1 matches 7 bases. With V trimmed by 2 bases and J by 3 bases, 5 bases remained unmatched. The CDR3 runs 15 residues. Germline V CDR1 and CDR2: MGHRA, YSYEKL.